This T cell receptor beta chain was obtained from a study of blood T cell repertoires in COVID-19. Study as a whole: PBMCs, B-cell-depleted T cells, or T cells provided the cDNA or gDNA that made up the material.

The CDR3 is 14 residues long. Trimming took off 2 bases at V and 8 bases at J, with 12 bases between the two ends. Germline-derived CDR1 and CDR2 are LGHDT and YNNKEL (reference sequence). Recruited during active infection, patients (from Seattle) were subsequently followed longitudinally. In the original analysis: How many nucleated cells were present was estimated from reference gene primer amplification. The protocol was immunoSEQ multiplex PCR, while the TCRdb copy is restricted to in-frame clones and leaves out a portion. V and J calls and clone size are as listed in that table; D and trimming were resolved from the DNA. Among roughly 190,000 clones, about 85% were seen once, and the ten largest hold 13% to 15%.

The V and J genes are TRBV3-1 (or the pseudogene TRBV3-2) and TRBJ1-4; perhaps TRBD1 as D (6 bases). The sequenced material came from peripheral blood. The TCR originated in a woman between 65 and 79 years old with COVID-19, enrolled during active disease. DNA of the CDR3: TGTGCCAGCAGCCAAAGGAGGCAGGGGGAAAAACTGTTTTTT. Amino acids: CASSQRRQGEKLFF.